The 32 T cell receptor beta chains listed next were all sequenced from one sample in a study of T cells in Graves' hyperthyroidism and ophthalmopathy. RNA transcripts yielded amplified TCR beta CDR3 regions. Researchers ran a first-round RT-PCR on the TCR CDR3 using the HTBI primer set. TCRdb analysed the multiplex PCR reads with MiXCR anew, one entry per CDR3 protein. The data contain 300,000 to 450,000 distinct CDR3 sequences, about 13% of them singletons. Material for sequencing was blood. These receptors were obtained from a man aged 30-40 years with Graves' hyperthyroidism that later progressed to Graves' ophthalmopathy.

This clonotype appeared a single time. This chain connects TRBV29-1 to TRBJ1-2; D may be TRBD1 (5 bases). Germline lookup yields CDR1 SQVTM and CDR2 ANQGSEA. This CDR3 comprises 15 residues. V lost 3 bases to trimming and J lost 3 bases, with 17 bases between them. The CDR3 spells CSVDPVDQGYYGYTF. For the CDR3, the DNA is TGCAGCGTTGACCCGGTCGATCAGGGTTACTATGGCTACACCTTC.

This clonotype was seen many times. In DNA form, the CDR3 reads TGCAGTGCTAGAACAGGGACGAACACTGAAGCTTTCTTT. Translation gives CSARTGTNTEAFF. V usage is TRBV20-1 and J usage is TRBJ1-1; weak D call: TRBD1 (6 bases). Germline assignment: CDR1 DFQATT and CDR2 SNEGSKA (reference sequence). Trimming removed 2 bases at V and 1 base at J, with 8 bases between. The CDR3 length is 13 residues.

This clonotype has ten or more counts. The rearrangement links TRBV28 to TRBJ2-1, with TRBD1 identical over 10 bases. Germline V gene lookup returns CDR1 MDHEN and CDR2 SYDVKM. The CDR3 spans 17 residues. The trim removed 5 bases at V and 2 bases at J, leaving 9 bases unmatched. As DNA, the CDR3 is TGTGCCAGCAGTGCCCACCTCGACAGGGGGCCCTACAATGAGCAGTTCTTC. The encoded protein is CASSAHLDRGPYNEQFF.

This chain uses TRBV20-1 with TRBJ2-3, with a weak D call TRBD1 (6 bases). V lost 2 bases and J lost 0, with 12 bases in between. Germline V CDR1 and CDR2: DFQATT, SNEGSKA (reference sequence). The CDR3 contains 15 residues. The CDR3 here is CSARQGQYSTDTQYF. DNA for the CDR3: TGCAGTGCTAGACAAGGACAGTACAGCACAGATACGCAGTATTTT.

This clonotype was seen more than once but under ten times. This may stem from a read error, because a much larger clone lies one nucleotide away. The chain combines TRBV5-1 with TRBJ2-1, with 13 nucleotides matching TRBD2. CDR1 is SGHRS, CDR2 YFSETQ, per germline. This CDR3 region has 15 residues. CDR3 nucleotide sequence: TGCGCCAGCAGCTTACTAGCGGGGGGGCCTGATGAGCAGCTCTTC. Residues: CASSLLAGGPDEQLF.

In regard to this clonotype: The junction departs from the called germline gene at one end, perhaps through a read error. The J gene is TRBJ2-7, the V gene TRBV11-2, with unresolved D. From germline, CDR1 is SGHAT and CDR2 FQNNGV. This CDR3 comprises 11 residues. CDR3 nucleotides: TGTGCCAGCAGCTTTGGCTACGAGCTGTACTTC. Protein sequence: CASSFGYELYF.

The chain combines TRBV20-1 with TRBJ1-1, with D possibly matching TRBD1 (5 bases). This CDR3 region has 12 residues. Germline loops: CDR1 DFQATT, CDR2 SNEGSKA (reference sequence). Trimming cost V 6 bases and J 5 bases, with 13 bases left between them. This CDR3 is CSAQGPTTEAFF. CDR3 sequence (DNA): TGCAGTGCCCAGGGCCCCACAACTGAAGCTTTCTTT.

The chain couples TRBV12-3 or TRBV12-4 to TRBJ1-1, with D unclear. CDR3 size: 11 residues. The V end was cut by 5 bases, the J end by 9 bases, with 10 bases between. CDR3 sequence: CASSDRSKAFF. The DNA of the CDR3 is TGTGCCAGCAGTGATAGGAGCAAAGCTTTCTTT.

This clonotype has more than one count but fewer than ten. The chain employs TRBV4-1 and TRBJ2-1, with D possibly matching TRBD2 (5 bases). The germline V and J ends were trimmed by 0 bases and 8 bases, with 14 bases remaining between them. The V gene's germline CDR1 is MGHRA and CDR2 YSYEKL. The CDR3 is made up of 15 amino acids. Here the CDR3 reads CASSQDLSGWDEQFF. CDR3 nucleotide sequence: TGCGCCAGCAGCCAAGATCTGTCGGGGTGGGATGAGCAGTTCTTC.

This clonotype was found a few times. The chain carries TRBV6-2 or TRBV6-3 and TRBJ1-1; D is ambiguous. The germline V gene encodes CDR1 MNHEY and CDR2 SVGEGT. The CDR3 totals 15 residues. Trimming took off 10 bases at V and 1 base at J, with 19 bases between the two ends. The DNA for the CDR3 is TGTGCCACCTTTCGGAGAGGAGGAGAGAACACTGAAGCTTTCTTT. Residues: CATFRRGGENTEAFF.

Points on this clonotype: A much larger clone sits a single nucleotide away, making a read error possible. The final CDR3 position lacks the conserved phenylalanine or tryptophan, pointing to a likely read error. The genes are TRBV12-5 and TRBJ1-6; D gene uncertain. The CDR3 sequence is 12 residues long. Trimming stripped 5 bases from V and 5 bases from J, with 4 bases between. Germline V CDR1 and CDR2: LGHNT, FRNRAP. This CDR3 reads CASGQDNSPLHV. CDR3 coding DNA: TGTGCTAGTGGTCAGGATAATTCACCCCTCCACGTT.

This clonotype was recorded a few times. V usage is TRBV10-3 and J usage is TRBJ2-3; D assignment may be TRBD1 or TRBD2 (5 bases each). Germline assignment: CDR1 ENHRY and CDR2 SYGVKD. CDR3 length equals 15 residues. V was trimmed by 8 bases and J by 0 bases, leaving 15 bases between them. CDR3 nucleotide sequence: TGTGCCATCGGAGGACGGACAACTAGCACAGATACGCAGTATTTT. Translation: CAIGGRTTSTDTQYF.

This clonotype was seen at least ten times. The chain is built from TRBV20-1 and TRBJ1-4, with 7 bases aligning to TRBD1. V lost 6 bases to trimming and J lost 7 bases; unmatched junction nucleotides: 11. This CDR3 is built from 14 residues. The germline V gene has CDR1 DFQATT and CDR2 SNEGSKA (reference sequence). DNA of the CDR3: TGCAGTGCCCTAAACGGGGCAGGGGGTGAAAAACTGTTTTTT. As protein: CSALNGAGGEKLFF.

V and J are TRBV11-2 and TRBJ1-3; 7 positions match TRBD1. The CDR3 sequence is 16 residues long. CDR1 is SGHAT, CDR2 FQNNGV, per germline. V dropped 6 bases and J dropped 0; count of bases not matched to a gene: 8. The CDR3 region has the DNA TGTGCCAGCAGACCACTTGACAGGGTCTCTGGAAACACCATATATTTT. Its translation is CASRPLDRVSGNTIYF.

This clonotype occurred a few times. The rearrangement links TRBV4-1 to TRBJ2-1; 10 bases are a match to TRBD1. This CDR3 has 13 residues. CDR1 and CDR2 from the germline V gene are MGHRA and YSYEKL. V lost 11 bases and J lost 7; bases outside the gene matches: 8. The CDR3 DNA reads TGCGCCTGCGGACAGGGGGGGAGTAATGAGCAGTTCTTC. Its translation is CACGQGGSNEQFF.

This clonotype turned up a few times. DNA of the CDR3: TGTGCCAGCAGTTTTGTTCCCGGGACAGCTGGAAACACCATATATTTT. The encoded protein is CASSFVPGTAGNTIYF. The chain combines TRBV12-3 or TRBV12-4 with TRBJ1-3; the match to TRBD1 covers 7 bases. The ends lost 3 bases at V and 2 bases at J; junction bases unmatched: 7. The CDR3 totals 16 residues.

This clonotype came up many times. The CDR3 coding sequence is TGTGCCACCAGCAGCAGACTACTGTTGGCAAACACTGAAGCTTTCTTT. This sequence encodes CATSSRLLLANTEAFF. The J gene is TRBJ1-1, the V gene TRBV15, with D unresolved. Germline lookup yields CDR1 LNHNV and CDR2 YYDKDF (reference sequence). Trimming pared 3 bases from V and 2 bases from J, leaving 16 bases between. This CDR3 spans 16 amino acids.

The V gene is TRBV11-3, the J gene TRBJ2-3; 10 positions match TRBD1. V lost 1 base, J lost 2 bases, and 3 bases stayed unmatched. CDR1 is SGHNT, CDR2 YENEEA, per germline. The CDR3 loop spans 16 amino acids. The CDR3 loop reads CASSLGQGANTDTQYF. The CDR3 DNA sequence: TGTGCCAGCAGCTTAGGACAGGGGGCGAACACAGATACGCAGTATTTT.

This clonotype has a handful of counts. The chain has TRBV6-1 and TRBJ1-3; D remains unclear. Trimming pared 0 bases from V and 3 bases from J, leaving 9 bases between. The CDR3 covers 15 residues. Looked up from germline, CDR1 is MNHNS and CDR2 is SASEGT. The CDR3 is CASSEAGLFGNTIYF. In DNA form, the CDR3 reads TGTGCCAGCAGTGAAGCGGGCCTCTTTGGAAACACCATATATTTT.

The chain uses TRBV7-9 and TRBJ1-2; TRBD1 aligns across 7 bases. There are 14 residues in the CDR3. Germline assignment: CDR1 SEHNR and CDR2 FQNEAQ (reference sequence). V lost 0 bases, J lost 8 bases, and 6 bases stayed unmatched. Here the CDR3 reads CASSLARQGGGYTF. The CDR3 nucleotides are TGTGCCAGCAGCTTAGCCCGTCAGGGGGGAGGCTACACCTTC.

The rearrangement joins TRBV19 to TRBJ1-5; perhaps TRBD1 as D (6 bases). V gave up 5 bases and J gave up 2 bases, with 13 bases separating them. The CDR3 totals 15 residues. The germline CDR1 and CDR2 sequences are LNHDA and SQIVND (reference sequence). The CDR3 sequence: CASSEQGGGNQPQHF. CDR3 coding DNA: TGTGCCAGTAGTGAACAGGGAGGGGGCAATCAGCCCCAGCATTTT.

This clonotype was recorded at least ten times. CDR3 in DNA: TGTGCCAGCAGTGCGACAGGGCCCTATGGCTACACCTTC. This gives the protein CASSATGPYGYTF. The V call is TRBV12-3 or TRBV12-4, the J call TRBJ1-2, with 7 bases that match TRBD1. The CDR3 totals 13 residues. The V gene end was trimmed by 5 bases and the J gene end by 4 bases; junction bases not matched to a gene: 4.

Points on this clonotype: This may arise from a read error, as a much more abundant clone is one base away. V gene TRBV7-6 combines with J gene TRBJ1-5, with D possibly TRBD1 on 6 matching bases. The V and J ends lost 11 bases and 8 bases respectively, with 22 bases between them. Germline V gene sequence: CDR1 SGHVS, CDR2 FNYEAQ. The CDR3 is 14 residues long. The CDR3 DNA sequence: TGTGCCGGCGGGAGCAGGGGAACTTTAGAGCCCCAGCATTTT. The encoded protein is CAGGSRGTLEPQHF.

This clonotype appeared many times. This chain connects TRBV5-1 to TRBJ1-6; a possible D gene is TRBD1 (6 bases). The germline gives CDR1 SGHRS, CDR2 YFSETQ. The V and J ends lost 0 bases and 7 bases respectively, with 14 bases between them. The CDR3 is 16 residues long. The CDR3 here is CASSLDREVWNSPLHF. The CDR3 coding sequence is TGCGCCAGCAGCTTGGACAGGGAGGTTTGGAATTCACCCCTCCACTTT.

This clonotype was seen a handful of times. CDR3 bases: TGTGCCAGCAACCTAGGCGAGCAGTACTTC. This sequence encodes CASNLGEQYF. The J gene is TRBJ2-7, the V gene TRBV6-2 or TRBV6-3; D gene uncertain. Germline-derived CDR1 and CDR2 are MNHEY and SVGEGT. There are 10 residues in the CDR3. V was pared by 7 bases and J by 6 bases, with 7 bases between.

The CDR3, as DNA: TGCAGCGTTGTGTACGGGGTCACCGGGGAGCTGTTTTTT. Its protein is CSVVYGVTGELFF. The rearrangement joins TRBV29-1 to TRBJ2-2; D may be TRBD2 (5 bases). The CDR3 totals 13 residues. With 4 bases removed from V and 4 bases from J, the gap between germline ends came to 10 bases. From germline, CDR1 is SQVTM and CDR2 ANQGSEA.

This clonotype has at least ten counts. The J gene is TRBJ2-5, the V gene TRBV7-8; tentatively, D is TRBD1 (6 bases). The germline V gene has CDR1 SGHVS and CDR2 FQNEAQ. Trimming removed 7 bases at V and 2 bases at J, with 17 bases between. The CDR3 covers 15 residues. The CDR3 bases are TGTGCCAGCACCCTCACAGGGTCTAGGCAAGAGACCCAGTACTTC. Translating gives CASTLTGSRQETQYF.

The chain carries TRBV7-9 and TRBJ2-1; 9 bases map to TRBD2. This CDR3 region has 15 residues. Per the germline V gene, CDR1 is SEHNR and CDR2 is FQNEAQ (reference sequence). The V gene end was trimmed by 4 bases and the J gene end by 10 bases; junction bases not matched to a gene: 11. The CDR3 DNA reads as TGTGCCAGCAGCTCGCGGGGACTAGCCGCCGGGGAGCAGTTCTTC. It codes for CASSSRGLAAGEQFF.

This clonotype appeared many times. The chain uses TRBV20-1 and TRBJ2-5; the match to TRBD2 covers 8 bases. This CDR3 is 16 amino acids long. V shed 0 bases and J 3 bases; nucleotides not matched to a gene: 9. Germline CDR1 is DFQATT and CDR2 is SNEGSKA (reference sequence). The chain's CDR3 is CSARDWLAGREETQYF. The CDR3 nucleotides are TGCAGTGCTAGAGATTGGCTAGCGGGTCGGGAAGAGACCCAGTACTTC.

The J gene is TRBJ2-7, the V gene TRBV5-1; possibly TRBD1 for D (6 bases). The CDR3 length is 13 residues. V was shortened by 3 bases and J by 5 bases, with 12 bases between the two germline ends. CDR1 and CDR2 (germline): SGHRS, YFSETQ. The chain's CDR3 is CASSSQGSDEQYF. In nucleotides, the CDR3 is TGCGCCAGCAGCTCACAGGGTAGTGACGAGCAGTACTTC.

This chain uses TRBV15 with TRBJ2-2; D ambiguous. Per the germline V gene, CDR1 is LNHNV and CDR2 is YYDKDF (reference sequence). V gave up 6 bases and J gave up 6 bases, with 11 bases separating them. The CDR3 contains 13 residues. CDR3 bases: TGTGCCACCAGGAGACCAGGTTCCGGGGAGCTGTTTTTT. Residues: CATRRPGSGELFF.

Ten or more counts support this clonotype. V gene TRBV20-1 combines with J gene TRBJ1-2; 8 bases match TRBD1. The CDR3 runs to 13 residues. The germline V gene has CDR1 DFQATT and CDR2 SNEGSKA (reference sequence). J lost 5 bases, V lost 1 base, and 3 bases had no gene match. The CDR3 loop is CSARAGTGYGYTF. CDR3 DNA sequence: TGCAGTGCTAGAGCCGGGACAGGATATGGCTACACCTTC.